This TCR beta chain was sequenced in a study of control samples from healthy donors and cancer patients (dated by TCRdb to the early 2020s). From the cysteine up to the phenylalanine, the CDR3 has a length of 13 residues. Only the CDR3 part of the read is kept: 39 bases, read in frame from the first base. At the junction V is shortened by 3 bases and J by 3 bases, with 11 bases in between. From the germline V gene (reference sequence), CDR1 is DFQATT and CDR2 is SNEGSKA. Notes on this clone: This receptor's antigen is unknown. The sample holds no much larger clone one base away, and base qualities are not on file.

Library prep was done by the immunoSEQ multiplex PCR assay. TCRdb stores this immuneACCESS table with in-frame sequences only. Part of the clones is absent; in the studies checked, under half of the shortfall reflects unresolved V genes, and no reason is known for the rest. Within this sample are some 130,000 clones, with around 93% of them counted one time only. The ten largest clones represent more than 6.5% of the sample. The sequencing sample was made of blood. Rearrangement joined TRBV20-1 to TRBJ1-1; a weak D assignment points to TRBD1 (5 bases agree). This receptor was identified in a man between 18 and 35 years old in good health. The nucleotide sequence is TGCAGTGCTAGTGCTGGGGGTGACACTGAAGCTTTCTTT. The encoded protein is CSASAGGDTEAFF.